A single sample is the source of the 32 T cell receptor beta chains below, sequenced in a study of cytomegalovirus exposure and HLA in healthy donors (dated by TCRdb to 2016 to 2017). Preparation of the library involved the immunoSEQ multiplex PCR assay. For the multiplex PCR, a mixture combining 60 forward primers for TCR Vbeta segments and 13 reverse primers for TCR Jbeta segments was used. Not all clones reach the TCRdb copy of this immuneACCESS table, which keeps in-frame sequences only. Checked studies attribute under half of the gap to unresolved V genes and leave the rest unexplained. Counted in this sample were about 120,000 clones; roughly 82% of them appeared once. The top ten clonotypes cover roughly 1.5% of the sample. The sequenced sample was PBMCs. These receptors were obtained from a woman aged 18-29 years in good health and CMV-seronegative.

The chain uses TRBV5-1 and TRBJ1-2, with D maybe TRBD1 (5 bases). Germline loops: CDR1 SGHRS, CDR2 YFSETQ. CDR3 length: 14 residues. The V gene lost 0 bases and the J gene lost 8 bases, with 14 bases spanning the gap. In DNA form, the CDR3 reads TGCGCCAGCAGCTTGGACGGGCCAGGGAAAGGCTACACCTTC. Amino acids: CASSLDGPGKGYTF. The variable domain in full, with the rest retrieved from reference TRBV5-1 and TRBJ1-2, is KAGVTQTPRYLIKTRGQQVTLSCSPISGHRSVSWYQQTPGQGLQFLFEYFSETQRNKGNFPGRFSGRQFSNSRSEMNVSTLELGDSALYLCASSLDGPGKGYTFGSGTRLTVV.

The V and J genes are TRBV5-4 and TRBJ1-1, with TRBD1 identical over 7 bases. From germline, CDR1 is SGHNT and CDR2 YYREEE (reference sequence). J was trimmed by 3 bases and V by 4 bases; bases with no gene match: 6. CDR3 size: 14 residues. In DNA, the CDR3 is TGTGCCAGCAGCCCGGGGACAGTTTACACTGAAGCTTTCTTT. Translating it yields CASSPGTVYTEAFF.

The V call is TRBV5-4, the J call TRBJ2-2, with 9 bases matching TRBD2. Germline V gene sequence: CDR1 SGHNT, CDR2 YYREEE (reference sequence). V dropped 4 bases and J dropped 5; count of bases not matched to a gene: 3. The CDR3 totals 14 residues. CDR3 residues: CASSRGRETGELFF. Written as DNA, the CDR3 is TGTGCCAGCAGCCGCGGGAGGGAGACCGGGGAGCTGTTTTTT.

About this clone: At one end the junction does not follow the germline gene, possibly because of a read error. The genes are TRBV7-7 and TRBJ1-6; D may be TRBD1 (5 bases). This CDR3 region has 12 residues. The germline V gene encodes CDR1 SSHAT and CDR2 FNYEAQ (reference sequence). For the CDR3, the DNA is TGTGCTAGCAGCCCAGGGTCGGCACCCCTCCACTTT. Encoded protein: CASSPGSAPLHF.

The chain uses TRBV4-3 and TRBJ2-1; 7 bases agree with TRBD1. The CDR3 length is 12 residues. Looked up from germline, CDR1 is LGHNA and CDR2 is YSLEER. V trimming: 5 bases; J trimming: 15 bases; junction bases outside the gene matches: 10. The DNA of the CDR3 is TGCGCCAGCAGCTCAAGGGGGCAGGTTTTGTTCTTC. Translating gives CASSSRGQVLFF.

This chain links TRBV6-1 with TRBJ1-5; no clear D gene. V lost 5 bases to trimming and J lost 4 bases, with 15 bases between them. The CDR3 runs 15 residues. Germline assignment: CDR1 MNHNS and CDR2 SASEGT. CDR3 bases: TGTGCCAGCAGTCAAACTGATCCTTCAAATCAGCCCCAGCATTTT. This gives the protein CASSQTDPSNQPQHF.

The J gene is TRBJ2-1, the V gene TRBV29-1; 8 nucleotides line up with TRBD2. Losses at the gene ends were 4 bases for V and 4 bases for J; bases not matched to a gene: 9. CDR1 and CDR2 from the germline V gene are SQVTM and ANQGSEA. This CDR3 has 15 residues. Written as DNA, the CDR3 is TGCAGCGTTGCGGGAGGGCAGGGGCCTTACAATGAGCAGTTCTTC. Protein sequence: CSVAGGQGPYNEQFF.

J is TRBJ1-2 and V is TRBV7-2; 9 nucleotides agree with TRBD1. There are 14 residues in the CDR3. CDR1 and CDR2 (germline): SGHTA, FQGNSA. Losses at the gene ends were 6 bases for V and 0 bases for J; bases not matched to a gene: 2. Here the CDR3 DNA reads TGTGCCAGCAGGAGGGACAGGGCTAACTATGGCTACACCTTC. It codes for CASRRDRANYGYTF.

The chain uses TRBV5-6 and TRBJ2-7; 9 bases fit TRBD1. The CDR3 spans 14 residues. The junction had 6 bases not matched to a gene; V was cut back by 4 bases and J by 4 bases. Germline V lookup: CDR1 SGHDT, CDR2 YYEEEE. CDR3: CASSPGQGLYEQYF. The DNA for the CDR3 is TGTGCCAGCAGCCCGGGACAGGGACTTTACGAGCAGTACTTC.

The chain has TRBV4-1 and TRBJ2-4; D remains ambiguous. The CDR3 runs to 20 residues. Trimming left V 3 bases short and J 3 bases short, with 27 bases between. The V gene's germline CDR1 is MGHRA and CDR2 YSYEKL. This chain's CDR3 is CASSHPPDSYTTKHKNIQYF. CDR3 sequence (DNA): TGCGCCAGCAGCCATCCTCCCGATTCCTACACTACGAAACACAAAAACATTCAGTACTTC.

V is TRBV6-1 and J is TRBJ1-1, with D perhaps matching TRBD1 (5 bases). The germline V gene has CDR1 MNHNS and CDR2 SASEGT. CDR3 length equals 16 residues. The germline V and J ends were trimmed by 1 base and 2 bases, with 14 bases remaining between them. The CDR3 DNA reads as TGTGCCAGCAGTGAAGTCTTTTGGGGGGGTAACACTGAAGCTTTCTTT. Translated, it gives CASSEVFWGGNTEAFF.

The CDR3 sequence is CASSQFRGQAKLVDYGYTF. CDR3 in DNA: TGTGCCAGCAGCCAATTTAGGGGACAGGCTAAGTTGGTGGACTATGGCTACACCTTC. The chain employs TRBV16 and TRBJ1-2; the match to TRBD1 covers 8 bases. Germline V gene lookup returns CDR1 KGHSY and CDR2 FQNENV. The CDR3 loop spans 19 amino acids. J gave up 3 bases and V 1 base, and 16 bases lay outside the gene matches.

This chain links TRBV2 with TRBJ1-2, with 9 nucleotides matching TRBD1. This CDR3 comprises 13 residues. Looked up from germline, CDR1 is SNHLY and CDR2 is FYNNEI. The junction had 6 bases not matched to a gene; V was cut back by 6 bases and J by 7 bases. Here the CDR3 DNA reads TGTGCCAGCAGACAGGGGGCAGGTAGTGGCTACACCTTC. This encodes CASRQGAGSGYTF.

The V and J genes are TRBV9 and TRBJ2-5; no clear D gene. The CDR3 length is 11 residues. V lost 6 bases and J lost 4, with 7 bases in between. The germline V gene has CDR1 SGDLS and CDR2 YYNGEE. The chain's CDR3 is CASTPSETQYF. In DNA, the CDR3 is TGTGCCAGCACCCCTTCAGAGACCCAGTACTTC.

The rearrangement uses TRBV2 and TRBJ2-3; TRBD2 matches 8 bases. V shed 5 bases and J 0 bases; nucleotides not matched to a gene: 4. The germline V gene has CDR1 SNHLY and CDR2 FYNNEI. The CDR3 length is 15 residues. In DNA, the CDR3 is TGTGCCAGCAGTCCCCAGCGGGGGAGCACAGATACGCAGTATTTT. Translation: CASSPQRGSTDTQYF.

V gene TRBV6-1 combines with J gene TRBJ1-1; 11 bases are shared with TRBD1. V was clipped by 0 bases and J by 4 bases; unmatched bases: 7. Germline V CDR1 and CDR2: MNHNS, SASEGT. The CDR3 has 17 amino acids. Here the CDR3 reads CASSEADRGRGGTEAFF. CDR3 nucleotides: TGTGCCAGCAGTGAAGCGGACAGGGGGCGGGGGGGCACTGAAGCTTTCTTT.

The chain uses TRBV29-1 and TRBJ1-3, with TRBD1 matching 11 bases. The CDR3 spans 14 residues. V lost 7 bases, J lost 0 bases, and 2 bases stayed unmatched. Germline-derived CDR1 and CDR2 are SQVTM and ANQGSEA. CDR3 DNA sequence: TGCAGCGCGGGGACAGGGGGCTCTGGAAACACCATATATTTT. Protein sequence: CSAGTGGSGNTIYF.

This clone occurred once. This chain links TRBV10-1 with TRBJ2-5; 10 bases match TRBD1. The J call may not be correct, given that the DNA end is closer to TRBJ2-7. Germline CDR1 and CDR2: WNHNN and SYGVQD (reference sequence). This CDR3 region has 15 residues. The CDR3, as DNA: TGCGCCAGCAGTGAGACCGGGACAGGGGTCTACGAGCAGTACTTC. Its translation: CASSETGTGVYEQYF.

This chain uses TRBV29-1 with TRBJ2-1, with D possibly being TRBD2 (6 bases). Trimming left V 3 bases short and J 8 bases short, with 14 bases between. The CDR3 runs 13 residues. CDR1 and CDR2 (germline): SQVTM, ANQGSEA. The CDR3 sequence: CSVDVPGRYEQFF. The CDR3 nucleotides are TGCAGCGTTGATGTCCCAGGGAGGTATGAGCAGTTCTTC.

This clone has more than one count but fewer than ten. V and J are TRBV4-1 and TRBJ1-5; possibly TRBD1 for D (5 bases). Germline assignment: CDR1 MGHRA and CDR2 YSYEKL. CDR3 length: 14 amino acids. V was shortened by 8 bases and J by 1 base, with 12 bases between the two germline ends. CDR3 in DNA: TGCGCCAGCGGGGGGTTTGGGAGCAATCAGCCCCAGCATTTT. Translation: CASGGFGSNQPQHF.

The DNA for the CDR3 is TGTGCCAGCAGCTCCCGTTCCCCCGGGGAGCTGTTTTTT. Its translation: CASSSRSPGELFF. The V and J genes are TRBV11-3 and TRBJ2-2; unclear D gene. The CDR3 totals 13 residues. CDR1 and CDR2 (germline): SGHNT, YENEEA. Trimming took off 4 bases at V and 6 bases at J, with 9 bases between the two ends.

The chain joins TRBV19 to TRBJ2-1, with 11 bases identical to TRBD1. Germline CDR1 and CDR2: LNHDA and SQIVND (reference sequence). The length of the CDR3 is 15 residues. After removal of 7 bases from V and 6 bases from J, the junction contained 8 bases not matched to a gene. For the CDR3, the DNA is TGTGCCAGTACCATGACGGGGACAGGGGGCAATGAGCAGTTCTTC. It translates to CASTMTGTGGNEQFF.

V gene TRBV11-3 combines with J gene TRBJ2-7, with 9 positions matching TRBD1. Germline values: CDR1 SGHNT, CDR2 YENEEA. V gave up 5 bases and J gave up 2 bases; unmatched junction bases: 7. The CDR3 has 15 amino acids. CDR3 coding DNA: TGTGCCAGCAGCCAGTCCGGGACAGGGACCTACGAGCAGTACTTC. Protein sequence: CASSQSGTGTYEQYF. Combining the CDR3 with reference TRBV11-3 and TRBJ2-7 gives the whole variable domain EAGVVQSPRYKIIEKKQPVAFWCNPISGHNTLYWYLQNLGQGPELLIRYENEEAVDDSQLPKDRFSAERLKGVDSTLKIQPAELGDSAVYLCASSQSGTGTYEQYFGPGTRLTVT.

The chain joins TRBV7-6 to TRBJ2-6; D remains ambiguous. Trimming pared 2 bases from V and 0 bases from J, leaving 8 bases between. Per germline, CDR1 SGHVS and CDR2 FNYEAQ. This CDR3 is built from 16 residues. The CDR3 spells CASSLRSASGANVLTF. DNA for the CDR3: TGTGCCAGCAGCTTACGGAGCGCCTCTGGGGCCAACGTCCTGACTTTC.

The chain carries TRBV2 and TRBJ1-2, with 11 nucleotides matching TRBD1. V lost 8 bases and J lost 8; bases outside the gene matches: 4. The CDR3 runs to 12 residues. The germline V gene has CDR1 SNHLY and CDR2 FYNNEI. CDR3 DNA: TGTGCCAGCGGGACAGGGGGTAGCGGCTACACCTTC. The encoded protein is CASGTGGSGYTF.

To note about this clone: Other DNA sequences in this sample translate to the same CDR3. The V gene is TRBV5-5, the J gene TRBJ1-2; 8 nucleotides match TRBD1. CDR1 is SGHKS and CDR2 is YYEKEE in the germline V gene (reference sequence). The junction had 6 bases not matched to a gene; V was cut back by 3 bases and J by 2 bases. The CDR3 sequence is 15 residues long. Here the CDR3 reads CASSSPDRGNYGYTF. CDR3 coding DNA: TGTGCCAGCAGCTCCCCCGACAGGGGAAACTATGGCTACACCTTC. Together with reference TRBV5-5 and TRBJ1-2, the CDR3 gives the full variable domain: DAGVTQSPTHLIKTRGQQVTLRCSPISGHKSVSWYQQVLGQGPQFIFQYYEKEERGRGNFPDRFSARQFPNYSSELNVNALLLGDSALYLCASSSPDRGNYGYTFGSGTRLTVV.

This chain links TRBV6-5 with TRBJ1-4, with a tentative D call TRBD1 (5 bases). The V and J ends lost 6 bases and 0 bases respectively, with 8 bases between them. The length of the CDR3 is 14 residues. Germline assignment: CDR1 MNHEY and CDR2 SVGAGI. The chain's CDR3 is CASRRQTTNEKLFF. The CDR3 nucleotides are TGTGCCAGCAGACGACAGACAACTAATGAAAAACTGTTTTTT.

V usage is TRBV5-5 and J usage is TRBJ1-5; D is unclear. This CDR3 has 12 amino acids. Trimming stripped 4 bases from V and 5 bases from J, with 7 bases between. Germline values: CDR1 SGHKS, CDR2 YYEKEE (reference sequence). CDR3 loop: CASSLRDQPQHF. The CDR3 DNA follows: TGTGCCAGCAGCCTCCGGGATCAGCCCCAGCATTTT.

This clone was detected once. The V gene is TRBV7-7, the J gene TRBJ2-1; a weak D match, TRBD1 (5 bases). Trimming pared 0 bases from V and 5 bases from J, leaving 8 bases between. Germline CDR1 reads SSHAT; CDR2 reads FNYEAQ (reference sequence). This CDR3 comprises 14 residues. CDR3 residues: CASSLAARDNEQFF. DNA of the CDR3: TGTGCCAGCAGCTTAGCGGCCAGGGACAATGAGCAGTTCTTC. The full variable domain, its missing parts supplied by reference TRBV7-7 and TRBJ2-1, is GAGVSQSPRYKVTKRGQDVTLRCDPISSHATLYWYQQALGQGPEFLTYFNYEAQPDKSGLPSDRFSAERPEGSISTLTIQRTEQRDSAMYRCASSLAARDNEQFFGPGTRLTVL.

The chain is built from TRBV5-8 and TRBJ2-1; D unresolved. Germline CDR1 reads SGHTS; CDR2 reads YDEGEE. The CDR3 runs to 15 residues. The V end lost 3 bases, the J end lost 8 bases, and 18 bases lay between the germline ends. CDR3 in DNA: TGTGCCAGCAGCTCCCCCCCAGGCACCACCTATGAGCAGTTCTTC. Its translation is CASSSPPGTTYEQFF.

V is TRBV27 and J is TRBJ2-7; possible D gene TRBD1, 6 bases. The CDR3 loop spans 14 amino acids. Trimming removed 5 bases from V and 3 bases from J, with 14 bases in between. CDR1 and CDR2 from the germline V gene are MNHEY and SMNVEV (reference sequence). The CDR3 sequence: CASSPTRGLYEQYF. The CDR3 coding sequence is TGTGCCAGCAGTCCTACCAGGGGTCTCTACGAGCAGTACTTC.

The chain is built from TRBV11-2 and TRBJ2-3; 13 bases line up with TRBD2. CDR1 is SGHAT, CDR2 FQNNGV, per germline. V dropped 3 bases and J dropped 4; count of bases not matched to a gene: 1. The CDR3 is 15 amino acids. The CDR3 DNA sequence: TGTGCCAGCAGCTTTACTAGCGGGGGGGCAGATACGCAGTATTTT. It specifies CASSFTSGGADTQYF.